What follows describes a single T cell receptor beta chain. Its antigen remains unknown. The data belong to a study of cytomegalovirus exposure and HLA in healthy donors. While unrecorded immune exposures were likely, the donors were nominally healthy when sampled. Findings and limits, study-wide: Later, an analysis found that common viral pathogens appeared to be linked with several of the most significant clusters.

PCR employed 60 Vbeta and 13 Jbeta primers. TCRdb keeps only in-frame clones here, not all; method: immunoSEQ multiplex PCR. The data show fewer than 150,000 clones, 65% to 80% seen once. This clonotype originated in a human donor in good health. Sequenced: PBMCs.

The CDR3 here is CASSEDSGTGQPQHF. The CDR3 nucleotides read TGCGCCAGCAGCGAAGACTCAGGTACGGGGCAGCCCCAGCATTTT. The rearrangement links TRBV5-1 to TRBJ1-5; no definite D call. Germline V gene data show CDR1 as SGHRS and CDR2 as YFSETQ. The V end was cut by 4 bases, the J end by 7 bases, with 18 bases between. The CDR3 length is 15 residues.